The 6 T cell receptor beta chains listed next were all sequenced from one sample in a study of CD8 T cells in ankylosing spondylitis. TCRdb recomputed calls from the 5' RACE reads with MiXCR, one row per CDR3 protein. The sample holds 210,000 or so distinct CDR3 sequences, around 24% seen once. The sample consisted of blood, either unsorted or a sorted T cell fraction (not recorded which). These receptor sequences come from a male donor with ankylosing spondylitis or in good health (not recorded which).

CDR3 amino acids: CASSLGTGSSDTQYF. DNA for the CDR3: TGTGCCAGCAGCTTAGGGACAGGGAGCTCAGATACGCAGTATTTT. V usage is TRBV7-2 and J usage is TRBJ2-3; TRBD1 aligns across 8 bases. With 1 base clipped from V and 4 bases from J, the junction kept 4 bases outside the gene matches. From germline, CDR1 is SGHTA and CDR2 FQGNSA. This CDR3 comprises 15 residues.

This clonotype was observed at least ten times. V and J are TRBV12-3 or TRBV12-4 and TRBJ2-1, with 9 positions matching TRBD2. Trimming removed 3 bases from V and 6 bases from J; junction bases left unmatched: 0. The CDR3 runs 13 residues. The CDR3 bases are TGTGCCAGCAGTTTTAGCGGGAGCAATGAGCAGTTCTTC. It encodes CASSFSGSNEQFF.

This chain connects TRBV12-3 or TRBV12-4 to TRBJ1-2; 7 nucleotides align to TRBD1. The CDR3 length is 13 residues. Trimming removed 6 bases from V and 6 bases from J; junction bases left unmatched: 7. CDR3 nucleotides: TGTGCCAGCAGAGACAGGGAGAGAGATGGCTACACCTTC. Its translation is CASRDRERDGYTF.

Within the sample, this clonotype is medium-sized. CDR3 sequence: CASSMDREYSPLHF. The CDR3 DNA reads TGCGCCAGCAGCATGGACAGGGAATATTCACCCCTCCACTTT. The chain couples TRBV5-1 to TRBJ1-6; TRBD1 matches at 8 bases. This CDR3 has 14 residues. Germline CDR1 SGHRS, CDR2 YFSETQ. The trim removed 4 bases at V and 8 bases at J, leaving 5 bases unmatched.

V gene TRBV29-1 combines with J gene TRBJ2-3; D ambiguous. The length of the CDR3 is 11 residues. V was cut by 6 bases and J by 4 bases, with 8 bases left in between. The germline V gene encodes CDR1 SQVTM and CDR2 ANQGSEA. CDR3 in amino acids: CSVVVADTQYF. CDR3 nucleotides: TGCAGCGTCGTCGTGGCAGATACGCAGTATTTT.

At least ten counts were recorded for this clonotype. The chain uses TRBV6-2 or TRBV6-3 and TRBJ2-1, with TRBD2 matching over 7 bases. The CDR3 covers 20 residues. From germline, CDR1 is MNHEY and CDR2 SVGEGT. Losses at the gene ends were 0 bases for V and 1 base for J; bases not matched to a gene: 15. The CDR3, as DNA: TGTGCCAGCAGTTACTCGCGTTTCGGGTTAGCGGGTATATCCTACAATGAGCAGTTCTTC. This sequence encodes CASSYSRFGLAGISYNEQFF.